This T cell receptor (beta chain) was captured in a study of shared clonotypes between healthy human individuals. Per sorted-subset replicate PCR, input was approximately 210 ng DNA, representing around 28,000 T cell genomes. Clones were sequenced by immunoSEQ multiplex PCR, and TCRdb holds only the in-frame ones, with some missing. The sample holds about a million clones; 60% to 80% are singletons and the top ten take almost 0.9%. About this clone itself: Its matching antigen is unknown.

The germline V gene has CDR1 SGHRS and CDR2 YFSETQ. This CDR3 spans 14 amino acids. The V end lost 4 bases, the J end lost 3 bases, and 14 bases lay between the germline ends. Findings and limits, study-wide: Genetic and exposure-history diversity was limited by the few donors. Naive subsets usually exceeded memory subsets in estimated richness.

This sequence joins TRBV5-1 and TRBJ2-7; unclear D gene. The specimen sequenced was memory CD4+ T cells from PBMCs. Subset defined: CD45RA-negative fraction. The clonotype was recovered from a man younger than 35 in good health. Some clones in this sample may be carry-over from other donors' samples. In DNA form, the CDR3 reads TGCGCCAGCAGCATGCTTACAGTCAACTACGAGCAGTACTTC. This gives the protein CASSMLTVNYEQYF.